This T cell receptor beta chain was sequenced during a study of T cells in Graves' hyperthyroidism and ophthalmopathy. About the research overall: Before treatment of any kind, peripheral blood was taken at initial diagnosis. Findings of the study overall: In the blood, most expanded thyroid clonotypes above 0.001 appeared as well.

Together with thyroid ultrasound, orbital computed tomography, serum thyroxine and TRAb, clinical symptoms were used for diagnoses. V was clipped by 5 bases and J by 1 base, with 8 bases between them. Germline lookup yields CDR1 KGHSH and CDR2 LQKENI. CDR3 length: 13 amino acids. The sample holds many counts of this clonotype. Its specificity is not known. Amplification of TCR beta CDR3 regions used RNA as the template. First-round RT-PCR targeting the TCR CDR3 was performed with the HTBI primer set. TCRdb ran MiXCR on the multiplex PCR reads and lists one entry per CDR3 protein. The sample lists hundreds of thousands of distinct CDR3 sequences, around 22% seen once, with over 9% in the top ten.

The rearrangement uses TRBV18 and TRBJ1-1; no firm D call. The source material was blood. This clonotype was obtained from a woman in her thirties with Graves' ophthalmopathy. CDR3 sequence reads: CASSKAENTEAFF. The DNA for the CDR3 is TGTGCCAGCTCAAAGGCCGAGAACACTGAAGCTTTCTTT. The entire variable domain, with the rest obtained from reference TRBV18 and TRBJ1-1, is as follows: NAGVMQNPRHLVRRRGQEARLRCSPMKGHSHVYWYRQLPEEGLKFMVYLQKENIIDESGMPKERFSAEFPKEGPSILRIQQVVRGDSAAYFCASSKAENTEAFFGQGTRLTVV.